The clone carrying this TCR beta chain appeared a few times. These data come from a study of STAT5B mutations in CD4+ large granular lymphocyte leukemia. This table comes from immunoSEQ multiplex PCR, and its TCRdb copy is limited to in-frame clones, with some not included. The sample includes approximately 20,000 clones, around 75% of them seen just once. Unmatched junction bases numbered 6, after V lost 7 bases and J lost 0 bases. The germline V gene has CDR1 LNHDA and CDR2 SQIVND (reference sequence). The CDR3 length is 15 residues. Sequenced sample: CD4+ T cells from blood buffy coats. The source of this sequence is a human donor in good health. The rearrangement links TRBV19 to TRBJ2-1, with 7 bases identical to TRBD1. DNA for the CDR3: TGTGCCAGTAAGGACAGGAGCAGCTCCTACAATGAGCAGTTCTTC. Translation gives CASKDRSSSYNEQFF.